The subject of this entry is one T cell receptor (beta chain). This entry is derived from a study of blood T cell repertoires in COVID-19. On the study more broadly: T cells, B-cell-depleted T cells, or PBMCs supplied cDNA or gDNA.

Some clones are missing from TCRdb's copy, which holds only in-frame ones; the method was immunoSEQ multiplex PCR. Found here are some 170,000 clones, more than 65% of them singletons; the top ten hold 12% to 15%. CDR1 MDHEN and CDR2 SYDVKM come from the germline V gene. The CDR3 is 15 amino acids. With 6 bases clipped from V and 3 bases from J, the junction kept 11 bases outside the gene matches. The rearrangement uses TRBV28 and TRBJ2-7, with 7 bases fitting TRBD1. The sample was PBMCs or T cells enriched from blood (not recorded which). The clonotype was recovered from a man aged 45 to 65 who had recovered from COVID-19. CDR3 sequence reads: CASSPNRDSHYEQYF. CDR3 sequence (DNA): TGTGCCAGCAGCCCGAACCGGGACAGCCACTACGAGCAGTACTTC.